Listed below are T cell receptor beta chains from one sample, sequenced in a study of blood T cell repertoires in COVID-19. Method: immunoSEQ multiplex PCR; TCRdb's copy keeps in-frame clones and lacks some. The sample contains about 190,000 clones, approximately 91% of which appear only once. Sequencing was done on a sample of peripheral blood. These receptors were taken from a man aged 65 to 85 with active or convalescent COVID-19. Both conserved end residues are part of each CDR3. Each record gives: clone size, J gene, D gene, V gene, CDR3 protein, CDR3 DNA. A D gene is named only where the DNA matches it firmly. The size entry is marked missing in some rows and otherwise reads once, few, many or a size class.

clone size: NA
J gene: TRBJ1-5
D gene: NA
V gene: TRBV6-5
CDR3 protein: CASSYRGIDQPQHF
CDR3 DNA: TGTGCCAGCAGTTATAGGGGGATCGATCAGCCCCAGCATTTT

clone size: NA
J gene: TRBJ1-6
D gene: TRBD1
V gene: TRBV5-4
CDR3 protein: CASSRNRGQNSPLHF
CDR3 DNA: TGTGCCAGCAGCAGAAACAGGGGGCAGAATTCACCCCTCCACTTT

clone size: NA
J gene: TRBJ2-7
D gene: TRBD2
V gene: TRBV28
CDR3 protein: CASSTTSGINYEQYF
CDR3 DNA: TGTGCCAGCAGTACAACTAGCGGGATAAACTACGAGCAGTACTTC

clone size: NA
J gene: TRBJ2-3
D gene: NA
V gene: TRBV6-5
CDR3 protein: CASIYGGTDTQYF
CDR3 DNA: TGTGCCAGCATCTATGGGGGGACAGATACGCAGTATTTT

clone size: once
J gene: TRBJ1-3
D gene: NA
V gene: TRBV19
CDR3 protein: CASIALSGNTIYF
CDR3 DNA: TGTGCCAGTATCGCACTCTCTGGAAACACCATATATTTT

clone size: NA
J gene: TRBJ2-2
D gene: NA
V gene: TRBV10-3
CDR3 protein: CAISGSGPTNTGELFF
CDR3 DNA: TGTGCCATCAGTGGTAGCGGACCGACGAACACCGGGGAGCTGTTTTTT

clone size: NA
J gene: TRBJ1-6
D gene: NA
V gene: TRBV10-3
CDR3 protein: CAISERGGPNSPLHF
CDR3 DNA: TGTGCCATCAGTGAGAGGGGAGGACCTAATTCACCCCTCCACTTT

clone size: NA
J gene: TRBJ2-5
D gene: TRBD1
V gene: TRBV23-1
CDR3 protein: CASSQHRGNQETQYF
CDR3 DNA: TGCGCCAGCAGTCAACACAGGGGCAACCAAGAGACCCAGTACTTC

clone size: once
J gene: TRBJ1-2
D gene: NA
V gene: TRBV5-1
CDR3 protein: CASSLVGATIYGYTF
CDR3 DNA: TGCGCCAGCAGCTTGGTGGGGGCGACGATCTATGGCTACACCTTC

clone size: NA
J gene: TRBJ2-7
D gene: TRBD1
V gene: TRBV19
CDR3 protein: CASRGQGTYEQYF
CDR3 DNA: TGTGCCAGTAGGGGACAGGGCACCTACGAGCAGTACTTC

clone size: NA
J gene: TRBJ1-5
D gene: NA
V gene: TRBV9
CDR3 protein: CASSVGPPEGNQPQHF
CDR3 DNA: TGTGCCAGCAGCGTAGGTCCCCCTGAGGGAAATCAGCCCCAGCATTTT

clone size: NA
J gene: TRBJ2-5
D gene: NA
V gene: TRBV9
CDR3 protein: CASSSRQGWETQYF
CDR3 DNA: TGTGCCAGCAGCAGTCGGCAGGGGTGGGAGACCCAGTACTTC

clone size: NA
J gene: TRBJ1-2
D gene: NA
V gene: TRBV19
CDR3 protein: CASQSGRIYGYTF
CDR3 DNA: TGTGCCAGTCAATCCGGCAGGATCTATGGCTACACCTTC

clone size: few
J gene: TRBJ2-5
D gene: NA
V gene: TRBV5-4
CDR3 protein: CASSLVAQETQYF
CDR3 DNA: TGTGCCAGCAGCTTGGTAGCGCAAGAGACCCAGTACTTC

clone size: NA
J gene: TRBJ1-5
D gene: TRBD1
V gene: TRBV19
CDR3 protein: CASSQGGSYSNQPQHF
CDR3 DNA: TGTGCCAGTAGCCAGGGGGGAAGCTATAGCAATCAGCCCCAGCATTTT

clone size: NA
J gene: TRBJ1-1
D gene: TRBD1
V gene: TRBV11-2
CDR3 protein: CASSLAGQINTEAFF
CDR3 DNA: TGTGCCAGCAGCTTAGCGGGACAGATCAACACTGAAGCTTTCTTT

clone size: NA
J gene: TRBJ1-3
D gene: NA
V gene: TRBV30
CDR3 protein: CAWIRQTGNTIYF
CDR3 DNA: TGTGCCTGGATTAGACAGACTGGAAACACCATATATTTT

clone size: NA
J gene: TRBJ2-1
D gene: TRBD2
V gene: TRBV10-1
CDR3 protein: CASSGTSGRVYNEQFF
CDR3 DNA: TGCGCCAGCAGTGGTACTAGCGGGAGGGTCTACAATGAGCAGTTCTTC

clone size: NA
J gene: TRBJ1-2
D gene: TRBD1
V gene: TRBV6-6
CDR3 protein: CASSTKQGLNYGYTF
CDR3 DNA: TGTGCCAGCAGTACGAAACAGGGGCTAAACTATGGCTACACCTTC

clone size: few
J gene: TRBJ2-1
D gene: TRBD2
V gene: TRBV3-1/TRBV3-2
CDR3 protein: CASSQGTSGASYNEQFF
CDR3 DNA: TGTGCCAGCAGCCAAGGGACTAGCGGAGCCTCCTACAATGAGCAGTTCTTC

clone size: NA
J gene: TRBJ1-6
D gene: NA
V gene: TRBV2
CDR3 protein: CASGEWVDSPLHF
CDR3 DNA: TGTGCCAGCGGGGAGTGGGTTGATTCACCCCTCCACTTT

clone size: NA
J gene: TRBJ1-4
D gene: NA
V gene: TRBV7-9
CDR3 protein: CASSLSRGSATNEKLFF
CDR3 DNA: TGTGCCAGCAGCTTAAGTCGGGGGTCTGCAACTAATGAAAAACTGTTTTTT

clone size: NA
J gene: TRBJ1-1
D gene: NA
V gene: TRBV5-4
CDR3 protein: CASTRGQNTEAFF
CDR3 DNA: TGTGCCAGCACTAGAGGACAGAACACTGAAGCTTTCTTT

clone size: few
J gene: TRBJ1-6
D gene: NA
V gene: TRBV5-6
CDR3 protein: CASSLDPTGSRNSPLHF
CDR3 DNA: TGTGCCAGCAGCTTGGACCCGACAGGTTCGAGGAATTCACCCCTCCACTTT

clone size: NA
J gene: TRBJ2-7
D gene: NA
V gene: TRBV9
CDR3 protein: CASSVAGSGLNELGYEQYF
CDR3 DNA: TGTGCCAGCAGCGTAGCCGGTTCGGGATTAAACGAACTGGGGTACGAGCAGTACTTC

clone size: NA
J gene: TRBJ2-7
D gene: TRBD1
V gene: TRBV28
CDR3 protein: CASSPPDRGGDEQYF
CDR3 DNA: TGTGCCAGCAGTCCACCAGACAGGGGCGGGGACGAGCAGTACTTC

clone size: NA
J gene: TRBJ1-1
D gene: NA
V gene: TRBV4-2
CDR3 protein: CASSLTGTNTEAFF
CDR3 DNA: TGTGCCAGCAGCTTAACGGGTACGAACACTGAAGCTTTCTTT

clone size: few
J gene: TRBJ1-4
D gene: TRBD1
V gene: TRBV24-1
CDR3 protein: CATSARRQGCNEKLFF
CDR3 DNA: TGTGCCACCAGTGCCCGCCGACAGGGCTGTAATGAAAAACTGTTTTTT

clone size: NA
J gene: TRBJ2-1
D gene: NA
V gene: TRBV11-3
CDR3 protein: CASSLGRRLNNEQFF
CDR3 DNA: TGTGCCAGCAGCTTAGGCAGGCGCCTAAACAATGAGCAGTTCTTC

clone size: once
J gene: TRBJ2-1
D gene: NA
V gene: TRBV6-5
CDR3 protein: CASSFRSLGLDNEQFF
CDR3 DNA: TGTGCCAGCAGTTTCCGGTCCCTAGGTCTGGACAATGAGCAGTTCTTC

clone size: once
J gene: TRBJ2-7
D gene: NA
V gene: TRBV5-1
CDR3 protein: CASSFEQPSYEQYF
CDR3 DNA: TGCGCCAGCAGCTTTGAACAGCCGTCCTACGAGCAGTACTTC

clone size: NA
J gene: TRBJ1-1
D gene: TRBD1
V gene: TRBV5-1
CDR3 protein: CASSSELYDRAEAFF
CDR3 DNA: TGCGCCAGCAGCTCCGAACTTTATGACAGGGCTGAAGCTTTCTTT

clone size: NA
J gene: TRBJ1-2
D gene: TRBD1
V gene: TRBV14
CDR3 protein: CASSQDWGQGGYTF
CDR3 DNA: TGTGCCAGCAGCCAAGATTGGGGACAGGGTGGCTACACCTTC

clone size: NA
J gene: TRBJ1-2
D gene: NA
V gene: TRBV11-2
CDR3 protein: CASSLASDGYTF
CDR3 DNA: TGTGCCAGCAGCTTAGCCAGCGATGGCTACACCTTC

clone size: NA
J gene: TRBJ1-1
D gene: NA
V gene: TRBV29-1
CDR3 protein: CSVGGGGNTEAFF
CDR3 DNA: TGCAGCGTTGGAGGGGGGGGGAACACTGAAGCTTTCTTT

clone size: NA
J gene: TRBJ2-7
D gene: TRBD1
V gene: TRBV4-1
CDR3 protein: CASSFLTGSYEQYF
CDR3 DNA: TGCGCCAGCAGCTTCCTGACAGGGTCCTACGAGCAGTACTTC

clone size: NA
J gene: TRBJ1-5
D gene: TRBD1
V gene: TRBV28
CDR3 protein: CARGYTRDRASNQPQHF
CDR3 DNA: TGTGCCAGGGGGTATACCCGGGACAGGGCAAGCAATCAGCCCCAGCATTTT

clone size: NA
J gene: TRBJ2-2
D gene: TRBD1
V gene: TRBV9
CDR3 protein: CASSATTGVSTGELFF
CDR3 DNA: TGTGCCAGCAGCGCAACTACAGGGGTATCGACCGGGGAGCTGTTTTTT

clone size: NA
J gene: TRBJ1-3
D gene: NA
V gene: TRBV2
CDR3 protein: CASRTGGNTIYF
CDR3 DNA: TGTGCCAGCAGGACAGGTGGAAACACCATATATTTT

clone size: NA
J gene: TRBJ2-7
D gene: TRBD1
V gene: TRBV15
CDR3 protein: CATSRGPPGQGAYEQYF
CDR3 DNA: TGTGCCACCAGCAGAGGTCCCCCCGGACAGGGGGCTTACGAGCAGTACTTC

clone size: once
J gene: TRBJ2-3
D gene: TRBD2
V gene: TRBV7-2
CDR3 protein: CASSLVGAGVDTQYF
CDR3 DNA: TGTGCCAGCAGCTTAGTCGGAGCGGGGGTAGATACGCAGTATTTT

clone size: NA
J gene: TRBJ2-4
D gene: TRBD1
V gene: TRBV10-2
CDR3 protein: CASHIPRGRVNIQYF
CDR3 DNA: TGCGCCAGTCACATTCCCAGGGGGCGAGTAAACATTCAGTACTTC

clone size: NA
J gene: TRBJ2-1
D gene: TRBD2
V gene: TRBV5-4
CDR3 protein: CASSWDYGGNEQFF
CDR3 DNA: TGTGCCAGCAGCTGGGACTATGGGGGAAATGAGCAGTTCTTC

clone size: NA
J gene: TRBJ2-7
D gene: NA
V gene: TRBV28
CDR3 protein: CASSGGGGVYEQYF
CDR3 DNA: TGTGCCAGCAGTGGAGGGGGGGGAGTTTACGAGCAGTACTTC

clone size: NA
J gene: TRBJ2-1
D gene: NA
V gene: TRBV18
CDR3 protein: CASSPPLVMMGEQFF
CDR3 DNA: TGTGCCAGCTCACCACCGCTAGTTATGATGGGTGAGCAGTTCTTC

clone size: few
J gene: TRBJ2-7
D gene: NA
V gene: TRBV7-2
CDR3 protein: CASLNYPDSSYEQYF
CDR3 DNA: TGTGCCTCGTTAAACTACCCGGACAGCTCCTACGAGCAGTACTTC

clone size: NA
J gene: TRBJ2-3
D gene: TRBD2
V gene: TRBV5-6
CDR3 protein: CASSLGGLATDTQYF
CDR3 DNA: TGTGCCAGCAGCTTGGGTGGACTAGCAACAGATACGCAGTATTTT

clone size: NA
J gene: TRBJ2-3
D gene: TRBD1
V gene: TRBV7-8
CDR3 protein: CASSSQPQGRSTDTQYF
CDR3 DNA: TGTGCCAGCAGCTCTCAACCACAGGGGAGAAGCACAGATACGCAGTATTTT

clone size: NA
J gene: TRBJ2-7
D gene: TRBD1
V gene: TRBV19
CDR3 protein: CASNPRDRIYEQYF
CDR3 DNA: TGTGCCAGTAATCCCCGGGACAGAATCTACGAGCAGTACTTC